The clone carrying this T cell receptor beta chain was detected ten times or more. Amplification yielded TCR beta CDR3 regions, with RNA transcripts as the source. First-round RT-PCR targeting the TCR CDR3 was performed with the HTBI primer set. TCRdb fed the multiplex PCR reads into MiXCR, producing one record per CDR3 protein. The sample holds around 300,000 distinct CDR3 sequences, roughly 22% seen once. The CDR3 sequence is 17 residues long. Germline V gene lookup returns CDR1 SNHLY and CDR2 FYNNEI. The ends were cut back, 10 bases at V and 6 bases at J, with 25 bases in the middle. This sample is drawn from a study of T cells in Graves' hyperthyroidism and ophthalmopathy.

Sequenced: blood. The clonotype was recovered from a man aged 30-40 years with Graves' ophthalmopathy. The rearrangement links TRBV2 to TRBJ2-6; D is unclear. The CDR3 DNA reads as TGTGCCACCCTACCCCCCTCCCTGAAAATGAAGGCCAACGTCCTGACTTTC. Protein sequence: CATLPPSLKMKANVLTF.